This is a list of T cell receptor beta chains from one sample in a study of blood T cell repertoires in COVID-19. The method was immunoSEQ multiplex PCR; TCRdb's version includes in-frame clones alone and lacks a portion of them. This sample carries about 200,000 clones, 82% of them seen once, and the ten largest clones take roughly 8%. The sequencing input was peripheral blood. The receptor source for this set is a woman older than 75 with COVID-19, enrolled during active disease. The CDR3 runs from the conserved cysteine through the conserved F or W. Fields, in order: J gene, D gene, clone size, V gene, CDR3 protein, CDR3 DNA. D genes are given only for firm matches. The listing skips clone size in some rows; elsewhere it reads once, few, many or a size class.

>TRBJ2-2|TRBD1|few|TRBV27
CASSLFWTGGKTGELFF
TGTGCCAGCAGTTTATTCTGGACAGGGGGCAAAACCGGGGAGCTGTTTTTT
>TRBJ1-6|NA|NA|TRBV2
CASSEAGRRGEALHF
TGTGCCAGCAGTGAAGCGGGGAGGAGGGGAGAAGCCCTCCACTTT
>TRBJ1-2|TRBD1|NA|TRBV5-5
CASSRTGGGNYGYTF
TGTGCCAGCAGCCGCACAGGGGGAGGTAACTATGGCTACACCTTC
>TRBJ1-2|NA|NA|TRBV18
CASSPPAVYGYTF
TGTGCCAGCTCACCACCGGCCGTCTATGGCTACACCTTC
>TRBJ2-1|NA|once|TRBV6-5
CASSRHRDNEQFF
TGTGCCAGCTCTCGCCACAGAGACAATGAGCAGTTCTTC
>TRBJ1-4|NA|NA|TRBV5-6
CASSLIGQDEKLFF
TGTGCCAGCAGCCTAATCGGACAAGATGAAAAACTGTTTTTT
>TRBJ1-5|TRBD1|NA|TRBV19
CASRPGQTAYSNQPQHF
TGTGCCAGCCGACCGGGACAGACTGCGTATAGCAATCAGCCCCAGCATTTT
>TRBJ1-6|TRBD1|NA|TRBV5-6
CASSILRDRGPYNSPLHF
TGTGCCAGCAGCATCCTCCGGGACAGGGGTCCGTATAATTCACCCCTCCACTTT
>TRBJ2-1|NA|few|TRBV18
CASSRYLQESSYNEQFF
TGTGCCAGCTCGCGCTACCTACAGGAAAGCTCCTACAATGAGCAGTTCTTC
>TRBJ2-5|NA|NA|TRBV15
CATRGGAKGSGEKETQYF
TGTGCCACCAGAGGGGGCGCGAAAGGTAGCGGGGAAAAAGAGACCCAGTACTTC
>TRBJ2-2|NA|NA|TRBV30
CAWSVLMNTGELFF
TGTGCCTGGAGTGTACTTATGAACACCGGGGAGCTGTTTTTT